This T cell receptor (beta chain) came from a study of CD8+ T cells in alopecia areata. Regarding the study as a whole: In scalp, tofacitinib significantly decreased clonality and expanded CD8+ clones among the top 100. Patients showed less clear TCR sequence sharing than mice, possibly partly because of HLA diversity.

CDR3 size: 13 residues. With 4 bases clipped from V and 6 bases from J, the junction kept 2 bases outside the gene matches. CDR1 SNHLY and CDR2 FYNNEI come from the germline V gene. It was cDNA, reverse transcribed from extracted RNA, that served as the sequencing template. Clones were sequenced by immunoSEQ multiplex PCR, and TCRdb holds only the in-frame ones, with some missing. The repertoire has 150,000 to 200,000 clones, about three fifths of them found once; the top ten carry just over 1%. This clone was counted ten times or more. Its antigen is unidentified. Described treatment: oral pan-JAK inhibitor, 5-10 mg twice daily. Lesional scalp punch biopsies and peripheral blood came from alopecia areata patients.

The chain uses TRBV2 and TRBJ2-2; 7 bases match TRBD2. Sample: CD4+ T cells sorted from blood, taken at week 24, from a patient treated with tofacitinib. The clonotype was recovered from a human donor with alopecia areata. This chain's CDR3 is CASSGLAPGELFF. CDR3 coding DNA: TGTGCCAGCAGTGGACTAGCTCCCGGGGAGCTGTTTTTT.